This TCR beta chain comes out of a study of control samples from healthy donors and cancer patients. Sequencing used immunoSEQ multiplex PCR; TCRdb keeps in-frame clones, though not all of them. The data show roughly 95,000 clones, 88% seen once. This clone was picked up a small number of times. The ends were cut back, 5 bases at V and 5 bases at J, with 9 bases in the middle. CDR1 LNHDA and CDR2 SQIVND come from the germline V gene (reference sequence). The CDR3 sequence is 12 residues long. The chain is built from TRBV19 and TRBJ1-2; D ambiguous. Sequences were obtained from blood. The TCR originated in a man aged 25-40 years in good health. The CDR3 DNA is TGTGCCAGTAGTCCCCGGTGGTATGGCTACACCTTC. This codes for CASSPRWYGYTF.